The 18 T cell receptor beta chains in this list originate from one sample, sequenced in a study of blood T cell repertoires in COVID-19 (dated by TCRdb to 2018 to 2021). The receptor library was made with the immunoSEQ multiplex PCR assay. TCRdb holds this immuneACCESS table with in-frame rearrangements only. Some clones are missing; in checked studies, unresolved V genes explain under half, and the rest has no known cause. Present in this sample are about 110,000 clones, approximately 81% of which were seen just once. Roughly 1.4% of the sample goes to the ten largest clones. The sample was peripheral blood. These receptors originate from a man in his forties with acute or convalescent COVID-19.

The V and J genes are TRBV6-5 and TRBJ2-1; D gene unclear. This CDR3 is built from 13 residues. Per the germline V gene, CDR1 is MNHEY and CDR2 is SVGAGI. The V end lost 6 bases, the J end lost 7 bases, and 13 bases lay between the germline ends. The CDR3 DNA sequence: TGTGCCAGCAGGCGACTCTCGTATAATGAGCAGTTCTTC. Amino acids: CASRRLSYNEQFF.

The J gene is TRBJ2-7, the V gene TRBV27; TRBD2 matches 8 bases. J lost 0 bases, V lost 11 bases, and 12 bases had no gene match. The CDR3 sequence is 15 residues long. Germline V gives CDR1 MNHEY, CDR2 SMNVEV (reference sequence). CDR3 in DNA: TGTGCCGCCGGGAGGGGACTCGGAACCTCCTACGAGCAGTACTTC. It translates to CAAGRGLGTSYEQYF.

V usage is TRBV4-3 and J usage is TRBJ2-7; tentative D call: TRBD1 (5 bases). The V gene's germline CDR1 is LGHNA and CDR2 YSLEER. Between the trimmed V and J ends, which lost 5 bases and 5 bases, there was a span of 19 bases. The CDR3 loop spans 15 amino acids. The CDR3: CASSSRAPEGDEQYF. The CDR3 nucleotides are TGCGCCAGCAGCTCCCGGGCCCCCGAAGGGGACGAGCAGTACTTC.

V gene TRBV6-1 combines with J gene TRBJ2-3, with TRBD2 matching 7 bases. V lost 2 bases, J lost 2 bases, and 4 bases stayed unmatched. The germline V gene encodes CDR1 MNHNS and CDR2 SASEGT. The CDR3 sequence is 15 residues long. CDR3 nucleotides: TGTGCCAGCAGTGAATGGGGGGGTTCCACAGATACGCAGTATTTT. This sequence encodes CASSEWGGSTDTQYF.

The sample holds a few counts of this clone. CDR3: CASSSPGQESPNYGYTF. CDR3 in DNA: TGTGCCAGTAGTTCTCCGGGACAGGAATCTCCTAACTATGGCTACACCTTC. J is TRBJ1-2 and V is TRBV19; 8 nucleotides align to TRBD1. Germline CDR1 and CDR2: LNHDA and SQIVND (reference sequence). The CDR3 spans 17 residues. V shed 5 bases, J shed 0 bases, and the junction held 11 bases outside the gene matches. Full variable domain (rest looked up from reference TRBV19 and TRBJ1-2): DGGITQSPKYLFRKEGQNVTLSCEQNLNHDAMYWYRQDPGQGLRLIYYSQIVNDFQKGDIAEGYSVSREKKESFPLTVTSAQKNPTAFYLCASSSPGQESPNYGYTFGSGTRLTVV.

The V and J genes are TRBV19 and TRBJ2-7, with TRBD1 as a possible D gene (5 bases). Trimming removed 2 bases from V and 2 bases from J, with 10 bases in between. CDR3 size: 14 residues. Germline CDR1 is LNHDA and CDR2 is SQIVND (reference sequence). The CDR3 coding sequence is TGTGCCAGTAGTATAAGCAGGGTTCCCTACGAGCAGTACTTC. Translation gives CASSISRVPYEQYF.

The CDR3 DNA sequence: TGTGCCTGGAGTCCTCCGGGACAGGGGGTTTTAGTGACCACTGAAGCTTTCTTT. This gives the protein CAWSPPGQGVLVTTEAFF. The chain joins TRBV30 to TRBJ1-1; TRBD1 matches 11 bases. The trim removed 2 bases at V and 4 bases at J, leaving 15 bases unmatched. The CDR3 has 18 residues. Germline values: CDR1 GTSNPN, CDR2 SVGIG (reference sequence).

The chain carries TRBV11-2 and TRBJ2-7, with D maybe TRBD1 (6 bases). This CDR3 contains 14 residues. CDR1 SGHAT and CDR2 FQNNGV come from the germline V gene. Between the trimmed V and J ends, which lost 2 bases and 6 bases, there was a span of 14 bases. CDR3 protein: CASSLLNRRGEQYF. The CDR3 DNA sequence: TGTGCCAGCAGCTTACTAAACCGCAGGGGCGAGCAGTACTTC.

The rearrangement uses TRBV19 and TRBJ2-2, with a weak D call TRBD2 (5 bases). The CDR3 is 15 amino acids. Germline CDR1 LNHDA, CDR2 SQIVND (reference sequence). The ends were cut back, 7 bases at V and 4 bases at J, with 16 bases in the middle. The CDR3 loop reads CASTANEGGTGELFF. For the CDR3, the DNA is TGTGCCAGTACGGCCAATGAGGGCGGCACCGGGGAGCTGTTTTTT.

V usage is TRBV5-1 and J usage is TRBJ2-1, with D perhaps matching TRBD2 (5 bases). Germline-derived CDR1 and CDR2 are SGHRS and YFSETQ. The CDR3 is 16 residues long. V shed 4 bases and J shed 2 bases, with 16 bases lying between them. The CDR3 sequence is CASSSGRAGAYNEQFF. The DNA for the CDR3 is TGCGCCAGCAGCAGCGGAAGGGCCGGAGCCTACAATGAGCAGTTCTTC.

V usage is TRBV12-3 or TRBV12-4 and J usage is TRBJ1-5; D is perhaps TRBD1 (5 bases). The CDR3 covers 13 residues. V was clipped by 6 bases and J by 4 bases, with 10 bases between them. CDR3 amino acids: CASRYKGNQPQHF. The CDR3 bases are TGTGCCAGCAGGTACAAGGGGAATCAGCCCCAGCATTTT.

The chain has TRBV7-8 and TRBJ2-7, with a tentative D call TRBD1 (6 bases). V lost 0 bases and J 7 bases, leaving 19 bases between the germline ends. The V gene's germline CDR1 is SGHVS and CDR2 FQNEAQ. The CDR3 contains 16 residues. The CDR3 here is CASSLAGPAGAREQYF. As DNA, the CDR3 is TGTGCCAGCAGCTTAGCCGGTCCCGCAGGGGCAAGGGAGCAGTACTTC.

The table lists this clone with a few counts. The chain employs TRBV7-2 and TRBJ1-5, with 8 bases matching TRBD1. The J segment lost 3 bases and the V segment lost 3 bases, leaving 4 bases of the junction unmatched. The CDR3 loop spans 15 amino acids. In germline, CDR1 is SGHTA, CDR2 FQGNSA. The CDR3 DNA follows: TGTGCCAGCAGCTTCGACAGGGGATACAATCAGCCCCAGCATTTT. Its protein is CASSFDRGYNQPQHF.

This clone was observed a handful of times. The chain couples TRBV30 to TRBJ2-7, with TRBD2 identical over 8 bases. The V gene end was trimmed by 0 bases and the J gene end by 2 bases; junction bases not matched to a gene: 12. Germline assignment: CDR1 GTSNPN and CDR2 SVGIG (reference sequence). This CDR3 is 17 amino acids long. CDR3 protein: CAWSVRGGRALPYEQYF. DNA for the CDR3: TGTGCCTGGAGTGTACGGGGGGGAAGAGCACTACCCTACGAGCAGTACTTC.

V usage is TRBV18 and J usage is TRBJ2-1, with 12 bases identical to TRBD2. This CDR3 is built from 18 residues. The J segment lost 5 bases and the V segment lost 3 bases, leaving 11 bases of the junction unmatched. In germline, CDR1 is KGHSH, CDR2 LQKENI. The CDR3: CASSPPGLAGGPNNEQFF. The CDR3 DNA reads as TGTGCCAGCTCACCTCCCGGCCTAGCGGGGGGGCCGAACAATGAGCAGTTCTTC.

This clone was counted only a few times. CDR3 nucleotide sequence: TGTGCCAGCAGAACCGACAGGGGGACCAATTCACCCCTCCACTTT. It specifies CASRTDRGTNSPLHF. The J gene is TRBJ1-6, the V gene TRBV2; 9 positions match TRBD1. Per the germline V gene, CDR1 is SNHLY and CDR2 is FYNNEI. The CDR3 is 15 residues long. V lost 6 bases, J lost 7 bases, and 7 bases stayed unmatched.

V is TRBV6-5 and J is TRBJ2-1; 9 bases fit TRBD2. The CDR3 has 15 residues. With 8 bases clipped from V and 3 bases from J, the junction kept 8 bases outside the gene matches. CDR1 is MNHEY, CDR2 SVGAGI, per germline. CDR3 DNA: TGTGCCAGCTCGCGGGGGGGAGGCCTCTACAATGAGCAGTTCTTC. This codes for CASSRGGGLYNEQFF.

The V gene is TRBV7-8, the J gene TRBJ2-1, with 11 bases that match TRBD2. The CDR3 extends over 13 amino acids. J gave up 9 bases and V 5 bases, and 3 bases lay outside the gene matches. CDR1 is SGHVS and CDR2 is FQNEAQ in the germline V gene. The CDR3 region is CASSTGLAGEQFF. CDR3 nucleotides: TGTGCCAGCAGCACAGGACTAGCGGGTGAGCAGTTCTTC.